This T cell receptor beta chain was documented in a study of regulatory T cells in long-lasting Graves disease. The study's findings and limits: Researchers reported studying only peripheral blood, not thyroid tissue. Those with persistent Graves' had less TCR diversity than newly diagnosed patients.

Trimming cost V 1 base and J 4 bases; bases outside gene matches: 3. CDR3 size: 15 residues. From germline, CDR1 is SGHTA and CDR2 FQGTGA. Stated time point: persistent/refractory GD, antithyroid drugs over 5 years with positive TRAb. There was RNA extracted from PBMCs, and the TCR library was made from it. iRepertoire HTBI primers and Arm-PCR of CDR3 regions built TCR beta libraries. TCRdb fed the multiplex PCR reads into MiXCR, producing one record per CDR3 protein. The sample consists of approximately 400,000 distinct CDR3 sequences, around 22% of them appearing once. This clonotype was recorded once. Its antigen is as yet unknown.

V and J are TRBV7-3 and TRBJ1-1, with TRBD1 matching 10 bases. The receptor was isolated from a female donor with Graves disease. Sequenced here: peripheral blood mononuclear cells (PBMCs), sampled when the disease was refractory, from a patient treated with antithyroid drugs. CDR3: CASSLIGTGVTEAFF. DNA for the CDR3: TGTGCCAGCAGCTTAATCGGGACAGGGGTCACTGAAGCTTTCTTT.